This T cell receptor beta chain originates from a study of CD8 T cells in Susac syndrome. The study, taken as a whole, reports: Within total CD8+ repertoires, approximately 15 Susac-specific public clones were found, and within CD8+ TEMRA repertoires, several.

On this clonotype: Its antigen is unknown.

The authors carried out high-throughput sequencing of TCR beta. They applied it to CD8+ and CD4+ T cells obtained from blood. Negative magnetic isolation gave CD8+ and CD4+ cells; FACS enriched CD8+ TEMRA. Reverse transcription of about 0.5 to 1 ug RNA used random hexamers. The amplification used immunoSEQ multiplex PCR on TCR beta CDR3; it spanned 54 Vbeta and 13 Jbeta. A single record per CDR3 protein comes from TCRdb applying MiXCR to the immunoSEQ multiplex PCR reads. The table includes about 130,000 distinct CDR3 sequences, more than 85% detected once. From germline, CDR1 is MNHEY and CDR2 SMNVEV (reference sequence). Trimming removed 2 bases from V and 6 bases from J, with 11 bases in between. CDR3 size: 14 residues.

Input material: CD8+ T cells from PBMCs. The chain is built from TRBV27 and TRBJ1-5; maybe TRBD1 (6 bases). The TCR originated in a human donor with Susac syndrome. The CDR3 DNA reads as TGTGCCAGCAGTTTAAGGGGGGAGGGTCAGCCCCAGCATTTT. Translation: CASSLRGEGQPQHF.